Each of the 18 T cell receptor beta chains below was sequenced from the same sample in a study of response to subunit inactivated influenza vaccine. TCRdb processed the RT-PCR reads anew with MiXCR; each CDR3 protein has one entry. The sample consists of 500,000 to 600,000 distinct CDR3 sequences, about 14% of them appearing once. This specimen consisted of PBMCs from blood, obtained roughly 13 days after vaccination. The receptors were sampled from a man aged 50 or older who received an inactivated influenza vaccine.

The gene calls are TRBV5-1 and TRBJ2-7, with 9 nucleotides matching TRBD1. The CDR3 covers 14 residues. Germline V gives CDR1 SGHRS, CDR2 YFSETQ. Unmatched junction bases numbered 6, after V lost 2 bases and J lost 6 bases. CDR3 in amino acids: CASSFGTGNVEQYF. The CDR3 nucleotides read TGCGCCAGCAGCTTCGGGACAGGGAATGTCGAGCAGTACTTC.

This chain links TRBV12-3 or TRBV12-4 with TRBJ2-3; 14 bases match TRBD2. The CDR3 sequence is 18 residues long. V was clipped by 2 bases and J by 5 bases; unmatched bases: 9. As DNA, the CDR3 is TGTGCCAGCAGTTTACGGACTAGCGGGGGGACGCCACAAGATACGCAGTATTTT. This translates into CASSLRTSGGTPQDTQYF.

This clonotype was detected a few times. The chain employs TRBV28 and TRBJ2-4, with TRBD1 as a possible D gene (5 bases). V dropped 5 bases and J dropped 0 bases, with 14 bases sitting between them. This CDR3 region has 16 residues. The germline V gene has CDR1 MDHEN and CDR2 SYDVKM. CDR3 sequence: CASSATELLAKNIQYF. CDR3 coding DNA: TGTGCCAGCAGTGCGACAGAACTTCTAGCCAAAAACATTCAGTACTTC.

This clonotype was found a few times. The CDR3, as DNA: TGTGCCAGCAGTTTCTCCGGGACTAGCGGGGCCTCCTACGAGCAGTACTTC. This sequence encodes CASSFSGTSGASYEQYF. This chain connects TRBV12-3 or TRBV12-4 to TRBJ2-7; 13 nucleotides line up with TRBD2. This CDR3 spans 17 amino acids. V dropped 3 bases and J dropped 0; count of bases not matched to a gene: 5.

This clonotype has at least ten counts. The rearrangement links TRBV5-1 to TRBJ2-3; D is possibly TRBD2 (6 bases). Trimming removed 3 bases from V and 4 bases from J, with 9 bases in between. Germline-derived CDR1 and CDR2 are SGHRS and YFSETQ. The CDR3 runs 13 residues. The CDR3 reads CASSSPGADTQYF. In DNA, the CDR3 is TGCGCCAGCAGCTCCCCGGGAGCAGATACGCAGTATTTT.

This clonotype was recorded a few times. The rearrangement uses TRBV7-2 and TRBJ1-2; no definite D call. Germline V gene sequence: CDR1 SGHTA, CDR2 FQGNSA. The CDR3 consists of 11 residues. Trimming stripped 1 base from V and 10 bases from J, with 7 bases between. The CDR3 DNA reads TGTGCCAGCAGCTTAGGGTTACACTACACCTTC. This gives the protein CASSLGLHYTF.

This clonotype has a handful of counts. The chain couples TRBV28 to TRBJ2-3; D uncertain. Trimming left V 4 bases short and J 2 bases short, with 10 bases between. CDR1 and CDR2 from the germline V gene are MDHEN and SYDVKM. The CDR3 totals 14 residues. For the CDR3, the DNA is TGTGCCAGCAGTTCCCTGGGTCTCACAGATACGCAGTATTTT. It is translated as CASSSLGLTDTQYF. Variable domain in full (rest from reference TRBV28 and TRBJ2-3): DVKVTQSSRYLVKRTGEKVFLECVQDMDHENMFWYRQDPGLGLRLIYFSYDVKMKEKGDIPEGYSVSREKKERFSLILESASTNQTSMYLCASSSLGLTDTQYFGPGTRLTVL.

This clonotype has a single count. The rearrangement joins TRBV4-3 to TRBJ1-4; D unclear. Germline V lookup: CDR1 LGHNA, CDR2 YSLEER. CDR3 length: 15 amino acids. Between the trimmed V and J ends, which lost 0 bases and 10 bases, there was a span of 15 bases. The CDR3 bases are TGCGCCAGCAGCCAAGATCTTGTGAGCCGTGGAAAACTGTTTTTT. Amino acids: CASSQDLVSRGKLFF.

The V gene is TRBV20-1, the J gene TRBJ2-5; 10 nucleotides align to TRBD2. J was trimmed by 6 bases and V by 3 bases; bases with no gene match: 10. The CDR3 consists of 15 residues. CDR1 DFQATT and CDR2 SNEGSKA come from the germline V gene (reference sequence). DNA for the CDR3: TGCAGTGCTAGGAACGGGACTAGCGTCTTAAAGACCCAGTACTTC. It codes for CSARNGTSVLKTQYF.

The rearrangement joins TRBV28 to TRBJ2-7; TRBD1 is a possible D gene (6 bases). The CDR3 runs 12 residues. CDR1 MDHEN and CDR2 SYDVKM come from the germline V gene. Trimming removed 6 bases from V and 4 bases from J, with 10 bases in between. The CDR3 loop is CASRQQGYEQYF. The DNA for the CDR3 is TGTGCCAGCAGGCAACAGGGTTACGAGCAGTACTTC.

The chain couples TRBV7-2 to TRBJ1-4, with a possible D match to TRBD1 (5 bases). CDR3 size: 15 residues. The germline CDR1 and CDR2 sequences are SGHTA and FQGNSA. V lost 5 bases and J 5 bases, leaving 15 bases between the germline ends. The CDR3 DNA follows: TGTGCCAGCAGCCGCGGGGACCGAAAAAATGAAAAACTGTTTTTT. It encodes CASSRGDRKNEKLFF.

This clonotype has only a few counts. The V call is TRBV6-2 or TRBV6-3, the J call TRBJ2-5; D remains ambiguous. CDR3 size: 13 residues. Trimming shortened V by 2 bases and J by 2 bases, and 6 bases separated the two germline ends. Germline CDR1 and CDR2: MNHEY and SVGEGT. CDR3 nucleotides: TGTGCCAGCAGTTACGCCGGACAAGAGACCCAGTACTTC. Translated: CASSYAGQETQYF.

This clonotype occurred a few times. The genes are TRBV12-3 or TRBV12-4 and TRBJ2-2; D is perhaps TRBD2 (5 bases). The CDR3 consists of 14 residues. Trimming removed 2 bases at V and 3 bases at J, with 7 bases between. Here the CDR3 DNA reads TGTGCCAGCAGTTTATCCGGGGACACCGGGGAGCTGTTTTTT. This gives the protein CASSLSGDTGELFF.

The chain joins TRBV20-1 to TRBJ1-3; 11 nucleotides match TRBD1. CDR1 is DFQATT and CDR2 is SNEGSKA in the germline V gene (reference sequence). The CDR3 is 17 amino acids. V lost 2 bases and J lost 3; bases outside the gene matches: 9. The CDR3 here is CSARTSGQGAYGNTIYF. CDR3 in DNA: TGCAGTGCTAGAACATCCGGACAGGGGGCTTATGGAAACACCATATATTTT.

This clonotype was observed a handful of times. V gene TRBV15 combines with J gene TRBJ2-1; maybe TRBD1 (5 bases). The CDR3 contains 19 residues. Germline-derived CDR1 and CDR2 are LNHNV and YYDKDF (reference sequence). The germline V and J ends were trimmed by 0 bases and 4 bases, with 22 bases remaining between them. The CDR3 nucleotides read TGTGCCACCAGCAGAGATCTCTCGATCGGACACGGAGTGTACAATGAGCAGTTCTTC. It yields the protein CATSRDLSIGHGVYNEQFF.

The CDR3 nucleotides are TGTGCCAGCAGCCAAGTCAGACAGGCCTACTCTGGAAACACCATATATTTT. Encoded protein: CASSQVRQAYSGNTIYF. The chain uses TRBV3-1 and TRBJ1-3; possibly TRBD1 for D (6 bases). Trimming took off 1 base at V and 0 bases at J, with 13 bases between the two ends. The CDR3 extends over 17 amino acids. Germline V gives CDR1 LGHDT, CDR2 YNNKEL (reference sequence). Combining the CDR3 with reference TRBV3-1 and TRBJ1-3 gives the whole variable domain DTAVSQTPKYLVTQMGNDKSIKCEQNLGHDTMYWYKQDSKKFLKIMFSYNNKELIINETVPNRFSPKSPDKAHLNLHINSLELGDSAVYFCASSQVRQAYSGNTIYFGEGSWLTVV.

This clonotype was detected only a few times. The J gene is TRBJ2-4, the V gene TRBV5-1; 7 bases are a match to TRBD1. The CDR3 has 17 residues. The ends lost 0 bases at V and 9 bases at J; junction bases unmatched: 15. Germline CDR1 reads SGHRS; CDR2 reads YFSETQ. Here the CDR3 reads CASSLATMTGTGGIQYF. CDR3 coding DNA: TGCGCCAGCAGCTTGGCCACTATGACAGGGACCGGAGGCATTCAGTACTTC. Variable domain in full (rest from reference TRBV5-1 and TRBJ2-4): KAGVTQTPRYLIKTRGQQVTLSCSPISGHRSVSWYQQTPGQGLQFLFEYFSETQRNKGNFPGRFSGRQFSNSRSEMNVSTLELGDSALYLCASSLATMTGTGGIQYFGAGTRLSVL.

This clonotype occurred a few times. V usage is TRBV6-1 and J usage is TRBJ2-7; TRBD2 matches at 13 bases. This CDR3 is 16 amino acids long. V lost 4 bases, J lost 0 bases, and 3 bases stayed unmatched. Germline V gene data show CDR1 as MNHNS and CDR2 as SASEGT. The CDR3 DNA reads as TGTGCCAGCAGTGGGACTAGCGGGGGCTACTCCTACGAGCAGTACTTC. Translating gives CASSGTSGGYSYEQYF.